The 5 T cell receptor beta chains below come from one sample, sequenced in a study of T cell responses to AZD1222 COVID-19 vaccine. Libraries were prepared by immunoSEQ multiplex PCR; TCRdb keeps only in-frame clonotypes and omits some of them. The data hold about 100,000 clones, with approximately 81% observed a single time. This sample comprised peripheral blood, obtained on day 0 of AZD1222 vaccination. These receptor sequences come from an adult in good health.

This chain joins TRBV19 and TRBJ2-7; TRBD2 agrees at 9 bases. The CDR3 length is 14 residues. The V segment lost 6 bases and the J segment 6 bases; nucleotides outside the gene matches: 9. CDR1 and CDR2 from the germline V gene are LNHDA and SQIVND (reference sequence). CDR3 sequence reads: CASRGTSNHPEQYF. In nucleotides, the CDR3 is TGTGCCAGTAGGGGGACTAGCAACCACCCCGAGCAGTACTTC.

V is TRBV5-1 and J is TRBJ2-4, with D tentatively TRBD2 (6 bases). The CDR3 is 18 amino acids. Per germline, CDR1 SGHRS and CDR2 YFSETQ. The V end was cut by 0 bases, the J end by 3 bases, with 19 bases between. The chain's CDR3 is CASSLGRWRAADKNIQYF. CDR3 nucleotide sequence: TGCGCCAGCAGCTTGGGGCGCTGGAGGGCGGCAGACAAAAACATTCAGTACTTC.

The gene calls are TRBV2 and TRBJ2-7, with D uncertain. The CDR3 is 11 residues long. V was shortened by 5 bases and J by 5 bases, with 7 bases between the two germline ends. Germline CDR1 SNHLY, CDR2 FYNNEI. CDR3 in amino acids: CASSLYDEQYF. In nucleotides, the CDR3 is TGTGCCAGCAGTCTCTACGACGAGCAGTACTTC.

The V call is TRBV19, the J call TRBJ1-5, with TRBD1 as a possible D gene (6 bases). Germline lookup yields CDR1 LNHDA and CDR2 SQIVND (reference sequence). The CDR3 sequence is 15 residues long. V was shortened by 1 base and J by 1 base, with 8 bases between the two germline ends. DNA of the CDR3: TGTGCCAGTAGTATAGCCAGGGGCAGCAATCAGCCCCAGCATTTT. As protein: CASSIARGSNQPQHF.

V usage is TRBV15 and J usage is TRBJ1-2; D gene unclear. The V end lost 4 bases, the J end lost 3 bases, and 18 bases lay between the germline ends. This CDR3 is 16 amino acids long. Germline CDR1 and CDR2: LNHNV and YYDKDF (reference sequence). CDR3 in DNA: TGTGCCACCAGCACACTAAATCGGTTGGATGACTATGGCTACACCTTC. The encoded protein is CATSTLNRLDDYGYTF.